A single sample is the source of the 32 T cell receptor beta chains below, sequenced in a study of regulatory T cells in long-lasting Graves disease. Arm-PCR of CDR3 regions and iRepertoire HTBI primers were the basis on which TCR beta libraries were built. MiXCR was run by TCRdb on the multiplex PCR reads, yielding one entry per CDR3 protein. The sample has 500,000 or so distinct CDR3 sequences, 15% to 20% seen once. The time point is: newly diagnosed GD, antithyroid drugs for less than 3 months. Scientists built the TCR library using RNA that was extracted from PBMCs. The same sample was also used in a study of T cells in Graves' hyperthyroidism and ophthalmopathy.

The sequences come from peripheral blood mononuclear cells (PBMCs), collected at new diagnosis, from a patient treated with antithyroid drugs. The receptors stem from a man aged 40-55 years with Graves disease.

Ten or more counts support this clonotype. This chain uses TRBV28 with TRBJ2-2, with 8 bases lining up with TRBD2. With V trimmed by 4 bases and J by 0 bases, 4 bases remained unmatched. The CDR3 extends over 16 amino acids. The germline V gene encodes CDR1 MDHEN and CDR2 SYDVKM. The CDR3, as DNA: TGTGCCAGCAGTTCGACTAGCGTGTCGAACACCGGGGAGCTGTTTTTT. Protein: CASSSTSVSNTGELFF.

The sample holds many counts of this clonotype. DNA for the CDR3: TGCAGTGCGGCGGGCAGGGTGCGTGGCTACACCTTC. Its translation: CSAAGRVRGYTF. This sequence joins TRBV20-1 and TRBJ1-2; TRBD1 is a possible D gene (5 bases). Trimming took off 6 bases at V and 7 bases at J, with 15 bases between the two ends. CDR1 is DFQATT and CDR2 is SNEGSKA in the germline V gene (reference sequence). This CDR3 contains 12 residues.

This clonotype was picked up many times. This sequence joins TRBV3-1 and TRBJ2-4; 8 bases agree with TRBD1. This CDR3 is 13 amino acids long. The J segment lost 6 bases and the V segment lost 2 bases, leaving 0 bases of the junction unmatched. From germline, CDR1 is LGHDT and CDR2 YNNKEL (reference sequence). This CDR3 is CASSQTGGNIQYF. In DNA form, the CDR3 reads TGTGCCAGCAGCCAAACAGGGGGAAACATTCAGTACTTC.

This clonotype has at least ten counts. The junction differs from germline at one of its ends, possibly a read error. The chain has TRBV5-1 and TRBJ2-7; no clear D gene. Per germline, CDR1 SGHRS and CDR2 YFSETQ. The CDR3 has 15 residues. The CDR3 DNA reads TGTGCCAGCAGCTTGGTTGGGCAGAGCTCCTACGAGCAGTACTTC. Protein sequence: CASSLVGQSSYEQYF.

In its sample, this clonotype was seen a few times. The gene calls are TRBV9 and TRBJ2-1; 7 bases fit TRBD1. V dropped 4 bases and J dropped 10; count of bases not matched to a gene: 14. The germline gives CDR1 SGDLS, CDR2 YYNGEE. The CDR3 has 15 amino acids. CDR3: CASSLRQGWMEEQFF. CDR3 DNA sequence: TGTGCCAGCAGCCTCCGACAGGGTTGGATGGAAGAGCAGTTCTTC. The full variable domain, its missing parts supplied by reference TRBV9 and TRBJ2-1, is DSGVTQTPKHLITATGQRVTLRCSPRSGDLSVYWYQQSLDQGLQFLIQYYNGEERAKGNILERFSAQQFPDLHSELNLSSLELGDSALYFCASSLRQGWMEEQFFGPGTRLTVL.

This clonotype was seen many times. The rearrangement links TRBV5-1 to TRBJ1-1; D gene uncertain. The length of the CDR3 is 14 residues. The ends were cut back, 0 bases at V and 3 bases at J, with 9 bases in the middle. Per the germline V gene, CDR1 is SGHRS and CDR2 is YFSETQ. The CDR3 here is CASSLAGWDTEAFF. The CDR3 DNA is TGCGCCAGCAGCTTGGCCGGGTGGGACACTGAAGCTTTCTTT.

This clonotype was seen only a few times. The CDR3 here is CASRNTLFIVEAGKGYYGYTF. CDR3 in DNA: TGTGCCAGCAGAAACACCTTATTCATAGTCGAAGCCGGCAAGGGTTACTATGGCTACACCTTC. V is TRBV11-3 and J is TRBJ1-2; D is ambiguous. The germline gives CDR1 SGHNT, CDR2 YENEEA. CDR3 length: 21 amino acids. V lost 6 bases and J 3 bases, leaving 35 bases between the germline ends.

This clonotype was detected ten times or more. The gene calls are TRBV28 and TRBJ2-7; TRBD2 matches at 7 bases. CDR3 length: 13 amino acids. V was clipped by 6 bases and J by 3 bases; unmatched bases: 5. Per germline, CDR1 MDHEN and CDR2 SYDVKM. The CDR3 reads CASSWGGGYEQYF. As DNA, the CDR3 is TGTGCCAGCAGCTGGGGGGGAGGCTACGAGCAGTACTTC.

In regard to this clonotype: A much larger clone differs from this one at a single base, so this may be a read error. This sequence joins TRBV28 and TRBJ2-3; 8 bases align to TRBD1. Per the germline V gene, CDR1 is MDHEN and CDR2 is SYDVKM. The CDR3 has 14 residues. As DNA, the CDR3 is TGTGCCAGCAGTTCCCGGGACAGGCCGTGGTCCCGGTACTTC. As protein: CASSSRDRPWSRYF.

This clonotype was observed many times. The chain has TRBV6-5 and TRBJ2-1; 8 bases line up with TRBD2. The DNA end is more similar to TRBJ2-5, so the J call may be wrong. CDR1 is MNHEY, CDR2 SVGAGI, per germline. The CDR3 contains 16 residues. CDR3 DNA sequence: TGTGCCAGCAGTTACTCGAGGGGGGCGGGGGGAGAGACCCAGTACTTC. Translating it yields CASSYSRGAGGETQYF.

The table lists this clonotype with many counts. The chain is built from TRBV2 and TRBJ2-1, with 7 bases matching TRBD1. V lost 6 bases, J lost 5 bases, and 4 bases stayed unmatched. Germline V CDR1 and CDR2: SNHLY, FYNNEI. This CDR3 has 13 residues. CDR3 residues: CASRQGFNNEQFF. CDR3 in DNA: TGTGCCAGCAGACAGGGGTTCAACAATGAGCAGTTCTTC.

This clonotype was seen at least ten times. This chain connects TRBV5-1 to TRBJ2-1; a possible D gene is TRBD2 (6 bases). Germline CDR1 and CDR2: SGHRS and YFSETQ. V was cut by 5 bases and J by 10 bases, with 13 bases left in between. The CDR3 totals 12 residues. The CDR3 DNA is TGCGCCAGCAGGCCGAACAGCGGGGAGCAGTTCTTC. Translated, it gives CASRPNSGEQFF.

This clonotype has at least ten counts. The CDR3 DNA reads as TGTGCCAGCAGCCATTCCACTTACGAGCAGTACTTC. Translated: CASSHSTYEQYF. The rearrangement uses TRBV7-8 and TRBJ2-7; D remains unclear. In germline, CDR1 is SGHVS, CDR2 FQNEAQ. This CDR3 has 12 residues. Trimming removed 5 bases at V and 4 bases at J, with 9 bases between.

This clonotype was seen once. Possible read error: a much larger clone is one base away. The CDR3 spells CASKLAGGTRESQYF. In DNA form, the CDR3 reads TGTGCCAGCAAGTTAGCGGGAGGCACGCGGGAGTCCCAGTACTTC. The chain is built from TRBV13 and TRBJ2-5, with 10 bases aligning to TRBD2. The CDR3 contains 15 residues. J was trimmed by 9 bases and V by 7 bases; bases with no gene match: 14. Germline V gene lookup returns CDR1 PRHDT and CDR2 FYEKMQ (reference sequence).

This clonotype occurred a few times. The J gene is TRBJ1-5, the V gene TRBV12-3 or TRBV12-4; 8 positions match TRBD1. The CDR3 runs to 14 residues. J lost 2 bases, V lost 6 bases, and 3 bases had no gene match. The CDR3 DNA reads TGTGCCAGCAGGACAGGGGTCGGCAATCAGCCCCAGCATTTT. Residues: CASRTGVGNQPQHF.

The chain has TRBV12-3 or TRBV12-4 and TRBJ2-1; TRBD1 aligns across 9 bases. The tail of the sequence fits TRBJ2-5 better, so the J call may be wrong. CDR3 length: 16 residues. The chain's CDR3 is CASSKKGQGGRETQYF. The CDR3, as DNA: TGTGCCAGCAGCAAAAAGGGACAGGGAGGTCGGGAGACCCAGTACTTC.

The chain recombines TRBV29-1 with TRBJ1-3; D is unclear. This CDR3 has 11 residues. Germline lookup yields CDR1 SQVTM and CDR2 ANQGSEA. Trimming pared 1 base from V and 3 bases from J, leaving 1 base between. The CDR3 sequence: CSVEGGNTIYF. CDR3 DNA: TGCAGCGTTGAAGGTGGAAACACCATATATTTT.

At least ten counts were recorded for this clonotype. The chain links TRBV5-1 to TRBJ2-2; D is ambiguous. The CDR3 totals 13 residues. Germline values: CDR1 SGHRS, CDR2 YFSETQ. The V and J ends lost 4 bases and 7 bases respectively, with 11 bases between them. The CDR3, as DNA: TGCGCCAGCAGCCCGGAATGGGGCGGGGAGCTGTTTTTT. Translated, it gives CASSPEWGGELFF. Complete variable domain (other parts from reference TRBV5-1 and TRBJ2-2): KAGVTQTPRYLIKTRGQQVTLSCSPISGHRSVSWYQQTPGQGLQFLFEYFSETQRNKGNFPGRFSGRQFSNSRSEMNVSTLELGDSALYLCASSPEWGGELFFGEGSRLTVL.

The rearrangement links TRBV28 to TRBJ1-6; D ambiguous. The CDR3 has 15 amino acids. V was clipped by 11 bases and J by 5 bases, with 19 bases between them. Germline loops: CDR1 MDHEN, CDR2 SYDVKM. In DNA, the CDR3 is TGTGCCTCAAAACCCCAGGCCCCGGATAATTCACCCCTCCACTTT. Residues: CASKPQAPDNSPLHF.

The chain has TRBV20-1 and TRBJ1-2; D unresolved. V was pared by 2 bases and J by 7 bases, with 14 bases between. In germline, CDR1 is DFQATT, CDR2 SNEGSKA (reference sequence). CDR3 length: 13 residues. This chain's CDR3 is CSARNGSVVGYTF. Written as DNA, the CDR3 is TGCAGTGCTAGAAACGGTTCGGTGGTTGGCTACACCTTC.

There are many counts of this clonotype. V is TRBV20-1 and J is TRBJ2-7; 11 bases line up with TRBD2. CDR1 is DFQATT and CDR2 is SNEGSKA in the germline V gene (reference sequence). V trimming: 1 base; J trimming: 4 bases; junction bases outside the gene matches: 9. CDR3 size: 16 residues. CDR3 coding DNA: TGCAGTGCTAGAGGTGGTAGCGGGAGGGAAAGGTACGAGCAGTACTTC. Translation: CSARGGSGRERYEQYF.

V usage is TRBV5-1 and J usage is TRBJ2-5; possible D gene TRBD2, 5 bases. The V gene lost 0 bases and the J gene lost 2 bases, with 11 bases spanning the gap. CDR3 length: 15 amino acids. Germline CDR1 SGHRS, CDR2 YFSETQ. As DNA, the CDR3 is TGCGCCAGCAGCTTGGCCGTGGAGGATCAAGAGACCCAGTACTTC. This encodes CASSLAVEDQETQYF.

This clonotype appeared many times. The V call is TRBV5-1, the J call TRBJ1-1; D is perhaps TRBD1 (5 bases). The CDR3 has 14 amino acids. Germline assignment: CDR1 SGHRS and CDR2 YFSETQ. The V end was cut by 4 bases, the J end by 5 bases, with 15 bases between. In DNA form, the CDR3 reads TGCGCCAGCAGCATGGACGGGACGGGAACTGAAGCTTTCTTT. This gives the protein CASSMDGTGTEAFF.

The sample holds many counts of this clonotype. This chain links TRBV11-2 with TRBJ1-1; D is perhaps TRBD1 (5 bases). CDR3 length: 15 amino acids. V lost 1 base to trimming and J lost 4 bases, with 13 bases between them. CDR1 is SGHAT and CDR2 is FQNNGV in the germline V gene. The CDR3 DNA is TGTGCCAGCAGCTTAGTTAGCAGGGCAGGCACTGAAGCTTTCTTT. Amino acid sequence: CASSLVSRAGTEAFF.

The V call is TRBV5-1, the J call TRBJ2-1; 11 nucleotides match TRBD2. Germline trimming cut 6 bases from V and 7 bases from J; bases unmatched to any gene: 12. The germline gives CDR1 SGHRS, CDR2 YFSETQ. CDR3 length: 16 amino acids. CDR3 nucleotide sequence: TGCGCCAGCACCCCTGCACTAGCGGGAGTTGGGAATGAGCAGTTCTTC. It specifies CASTPALAGVGNEQFF.

This chain uses TRBV28 with TRBJ2-7, with 7 bases matching TRBD1. The junction had 6 bases not matched to a gene; V was cut back by 5 bases and J by 5 bases. The germline gives CDR1 MDHEN, CDR2 SYDVKM. There are 13 residues in the CDR3. The CDR3 here is CASSRSTGDEQYF. The CDR3 nucleotides are TGTGCCAGCAGTCGCTCCACAGGGGACGAGCAGTACTTC.

This clonotype was counted a few times. The chain is built from TRBV5-1 and TRBJ2-1, with 14 bases identical to TRBD2. The germline V gene encodes CDR1 SGHRS and CDR2 YFSETQ. CDR3 size: 17 residues. The junction had 3 bases not matched to a gene; V was cut back by 0 bases and J by 4 bases. The CDR3 region has the DNA TGCGCCAGCAGCTTGGGACTAGCGGGAGGGACTTACAATGAGCAGTTCTTC. This codes for CASSLGLAGGTYNEQFF.

This clonotype has a count of ten or more. The chain couples TRBV2 to TRBJ2-7; D is perhaps TRBD1 (6 bases). This CDR3 is 13 amino acids long. Looked up from germline, CDR1 is SNHLY and CDR2 is FYNNEI. V was clipped by 9 bases and J by 3 bases, with 15 bases between them. Here the CDR3 DNA reads TGTGCCAGTACTACAGGGACCGACTACGAGCAGTACTTC. Translation: CASTTGTDYEQYF.

This clonotype was counted only a few times. The CDR3 loop is CASSYFGVTGELFF. In DNA, the CDR3 is TGTGCCAGCAGTTACTTCGGGGTCACCGGGGAGCTGTTTTTT. The chain carries TRBV6-5 and TRBJ2-2; D possibly corresponds to TRBD2 (5 bases). The ends were cut back, 1 base at V and 4 bases at J, with 7 bases in the middle. CDR3 length equals 14 residues. Germline CDR1 is MNHEY and CDR2 is SVGAGI.

This clonotype was picked up many times. The rearrangement uses TRBV28 and TRBJ2-7, with TRBD2 matching over 11 bases. Germline CDR1 MDHEN, CDR2 SYDVKM. Germline trimming cut 2 bases from V and 5 bases from J; bases unmatched to any gene: 11. The CDR3 is 17 residues long. CDR3 residues: CASSLRDTSGSGNEQYF. The CDR3 coding sequence is TGTGCCAGCAGTTTACGGGATACTAGCGGGAGTGGAAACGAGCAGTACTTC.

The rearrangement joins TRBV6-1 to TRBJ1-2; 9 nucleotides line up with TRBD1. The CDR3 has 14 residues. CDR1 and CDR2 (germline): MNHNS, SASEGT. The trim removed 8 bases at V and 2 bases at J, leaving 6 bases unmatched. CDR3 DNA sequence: TGTGCCAGCGTGGCGGGACAGGGAAACTATGGCTACACCTTC. This gives the protein CASVAGQGNYGYTF.

This sequence joins TRBV4-1 and TRBJ2-7; 11 bases are shared with TRBD1. J gave up 0 bases and V 2 bases, and 6 bases lay outside the gene matches. Germline V gene lookup returns CDR1 MGHRA and CDR2 YSYEKL. This CDR3 spans 17 amino acids. The CDR3 spells CASSQHPGTGGSYEQYF. For the CDR3, the DNA is TGCGCCAGCAGCCAACACCCCGGGACAGGGGGCTCCTACGAGCAGTACTTC.